These T cell receptor beta chains were read from a single sample in a study of blood T cell repertoires in COVID-19. Sequencing was performed with immunoSEQ multiplex PCR; in TCRdb, only in-frame clones are kept and a portion is missing. The sample carries about 130,000 clones, approximately 74% recorded once. The specimen sequenced was peripheral blood. The origin of the receptors is an elderly man with COVID-19, enrolled during active disease. Each CDR3 is given with its conserved first and last residue. D genes are given only for firm matches. Where a row states a size, it is once, few, many or the class of an expanded clone; other rows omit it.

CDR3 length: 13
D gene: NA
V gene: TRBV4-3
J gene: TRBJ2-7
clone size: NA
CDR3 protein: CASSQDWAYEQYF
CDR3 DNA: TGCGCCAGCAGCCAAGATTGGGCATACGAGCAGTACTTC

CDR3 length: 15
D gene: NA
V gene: TRBV6-5
J gene: TRBJ1-6
clone size: NA
CDR3 protein: CASSSTRPGDSPLHF
CDR3 DNA: TGTGCCAGCAGTTCCACCCGGCCAGGGGATTCACCCCTCCACTTT

CDR3 length: 15
D gene: NA
V gene: TRBV5-4
J gene: TRBJ2-1
clone size: NA
CDR3 protein: CASSLEGVPHNEQFF
CDR3 DNA: TGTGCCAGCAGCTTGGAAGGGGTCCCACACAATGAGCAGTTCTTC

CDR3 length: 16
D gene: NA
V gene: TRBV3-1/TRBV3-2
J gene: TRBJ2-1
clone size: NA
CDR3 protein: CASSQDLGQPYNEQFF
CDR3 DNA: TGTGCCAGCAGCCAAGATCTCGGACAGCCCTACAATGAGCAGTTCTTC

CDR3 length: 19
D gene: TRBD2
V gene: TRBV27
J gene: TRBJ2-6
clone size: NA
CDR3 protein: CASSLEAPSGSAGANVLTF
CDR3 DNA: TGTGCCAGCAGTTTAGAGGCCCCGAGCGGGAGTGCCGGGGCCAACGTCCTGACTTTC

CDR3 length: 19
D gene: TRBD2
V gene: TRBV4-1
J gene: TRBJ2-7
clone size: NA
CDR3 protein: CASSQDIAGAEQVSYEQYF
CDR3 DNA: TGCGCCAGCAGCCAAGATATAGCGGGAGCGGAGCAGGTCTCCTACGAGCAGTACTTC

CDR3 length: 14
D gene: NA
V gene: TRBV5-6
J gene: TRBJ1-2
clone size: NA
CDR3 protein: CASSLWGDNYGYTF
CDR3 DNA: TGTGCCAGCAGCTTGTGGGGGGATAACTATGGCTACACCTTC

CDR3 length: 16
D gene: TRBD1
V gene: TRBV7-8
J gene: TRBJ1-6
clone size: few
CDR3 protein: CASSLQSGTDLSPLHF
CDR3 DNA: TGTGCCAGCAGCTTACAATCCGGGACAGACCTATCACCCCTCCACTTT

CDR3 length: 17
D gene: TRBD2
V gene: TRBV5-1
J gene: TRBJ2-2
clone size: NA
CDR3 protein: CASSSPRGLQNTGELFF
CDR3 DNA: TGCGCCAGCAGCTCCCCCCGGGGACTACAGAACACCGGGGAGCTGTTTTTT

CDR3 length: 16
D gene: NA
V gene: TRBV9
J gene: TRBJ2-1
clone size: NA
CDR3 protein: CASSAPTAGLINEQFF
CDR3 DNA: TGTGCCAGCAGTGCACCAACCGCGGGACTGATCAATGAGCAGTTCTTC

CDR3 length: 18
D gene: TRBD2
V gene: TRBV11-2
J gene: TRBJ2-3
clone size: few
CDR3 protein: CASSSVGSGRAIRNTQYF
CDR3 DNA: TGTGCCAGCAGCTCGGTGGGAAGCGGGAGGGCCATTCGGAATACGCAGTATTTT

CDR3 length: 15
D gene: TRBD1
V gene: TRBV29-1
J gene: TRBJ1-2
clone size: NA
CDR3 protein: CSGQGAINSNYGYTF
CDR3 DNA: TGCAGCGGACAGGGGGCTATAAACTCTAACTATGGCTACACCTTC

CDR3 length: 19
D gene: TRBD1
V gene: TRBV23-1
J gene: TRBJ1-2
clone size: NA
CDR3 protein: CASSQSRRDRGRAPAGYTF
CDR3 DNA: TGCGCCAGCAGTCAATCGAGGAGGGACAGGGGGCGAGCTCCGGCTGGCTACACCTTC

CDR3 length: 13
D gene: TRBD1
V gene: TRBV2
J gene: TRBJ2-5
clone size: NA
CDR3 protein: CASRDRVRETQYF
CDR3 DNA: TGTGCCAGTCGGGACAGGGTAAGAGAGACCCAGTACTTC

CDR3 length: 18
D gene: TRBD1
V gene: TRBV4-3
J gene: TRBJ1-6
clone size: many
CDR3 protein: CASSQEETGVNENSPLHF
CDR3 DNA: TGCGCCAGCAGCCAAGAGGAGACAGGGGTCAATGAGAATTCACCCCTCCACTTT

CDR3 length: 14
D gene: TRBD2
V gene: TRBV2
J gene: TRBJ2-1
clone size: few
CDR3 protein: CASSGLAGGFEQFF
CDR3 DNA: TGTGCCAGCTCCGGACTAGCGGGAGGGTTTGAGCAGTTCTTC

CDR3 length: 15
D gene: TRBD2
V gene: TRBV7-2
J gene: TRBJ2-3
clone size: once
CDR3 protein: CASSFRGGGADTQYF
CDR3 DNA: TGTGCCAGCAGCTTCCGCGGGGGGGGTGCAGATACGCAGTATTTT

CDR3 length: 15
D gene: TRBD1
V gene: TRBV9
J gene: TRBJ1-5
clone size: NA
CDR3 protein: CASSPGQGVLQPQHF
CDR3 DNA: TGTGCCAGCAGCCCGGGACAGGGAGTCCTTCAGCCCCAGCATTTT

CDR3 length: 15
D gene: TRBD2
V gene: TRBV2
J gene: TRBJ2-1
clone size: NA
CDR3 protein: CASSVRAGSYNEQFF
CDR3 DNA: TGTGCCAGCAGTGTGCGAGCGGGATCCTACAATGAGCAGTTCTTC

CDR3 length: 13
D gene: NA
V gene: TRBV2
J gene: TRBJ2-2
clone size: NA
CDR3 protein: CASSSLGTGELFF
CDR3 DNA: TGTGCCAGCTCTAGTCTCGGCACCGGGGAGCTGTTTTTT

CDR3 length: 13
D gene: NA
V gene: TRBV28
J gene: TRBJ1-1
clone size: NA
CDR3 protein: CASSTQSNTEAFF
CDR3 DNA: TGTGCCAGCAGTACACAGTCGAACACTGAAGCTTTCTTT

CDR3 length: 14
D gene: TRBD1
V gene: TRBV5-4
J gene: TRBJ1-2
clone size: NA
CDR3 protein: CASRFTGGSSGYTF
CDR3 DNA: TGTGCCAGCAGGTTTACAGGGGGGAGTTCTGGCTACACCTTC

CDR3 length: 17
D gene: TRBD2
V gene: TRBV28
J gene: TRBJ2-1
clone size: NA
CDR3 protein: CASWDKVGEGPYNEQFF
CDR3 DNA: TGTGCCAGCTGGGATAAAGTAGGGGAGGGCCCCTACAATGAGCAGTTCTTC

CDR3 length: 15
D gene: TRBD1
V gene: TRBV27
J gene: TRBJ2-1
clone size: medium-sized
CDR3 protein: CASSSSGQGINEQFF
CDR3 DNA: TGTGCCAGCAGTTCCTCGGGACAGGGAATCAATGAGCAGTTCTTC

CDR3 length: 13
D gene: TRBD1
V gene: TRBV28
J gene: TRBJ2-5
clone size: NA
CDR3 protein: CASSGQGQETQYF
CDR3 DNA: TGTGCCAGCAGTGGACAGGGCCAAGAGACCCAGTACTTC

CDR3 length: 15
D gene: NA
V gene: TRBV6-5
J gene: TRBJ2-3
clone size: NA
CDR3 protein: CASSYTGEGTDTQYF
CDR3 DNA: TGTGCCAGCAGTTATACGGGAGAGGGCACAGATACGCAGTATTTT

CDR3 length: 14
D gene: NA
V gene: TRBV9
J gene: TRBJ1-1
clone size: NA
CDR3 protein: CASSVHPRADEAFF
CDR3 DNA: TGTGCCAGCAGCGTACACCCGCGGGCGGATGAAGCTTTCTTT

CDR3 length: 16
D gene: TRBD2
V gene: TRBV5-1
J gene: TRBJ2-3
clone size: once
CDR3 protein: CASSSISGVSTDTQYF
CDR3 DNA: TGCGCCAGCAGCTCAATAAGCGGGGTTAGCACAGATACGCAGTATTTT

CDR3 length: 16
D gene: TRBD2
V gene: TRBV24-1
J gene: TRBJ2-1
clone size: NA
CDR3 protein: CATSDPSGAAYNEQFF
CDR3 DNA: TGTGCCACCAGTGATCCTAGCGGGGCCGCATACAATGAGCAGTTCTTC

CDR3 length: 15
D gene: TRBD2
V gene: TRBV5-5
J gene: TRBJ2-5
clone size: NA
CDR3 protein: CASSLSSGSKETQYF
CDR3 DNA: TGTGCCAGCAGCTTGTCTAGCGGGAGTAAGGAGACCCAGTACTTC

CDR3 length: 13
D gene: NA
V gene: TRBV6-2/TRBV6-3
J gene: TRBJ2-5
clone size: NA
CDR3 protein: CASSYPGKETQYF
CDR3 DNA: TGTGCCAGCAGTTACCCAGGGAAAGAGACCCAGTACTTC

CDR3 length: 15
D gene: TRBD1
V gene: TRBV6-5
J gene: TRBJ1-4
clone size: NA
CDR3 protein: CASSRVTGTNEKLFF
CDR3 DNA: TGTGCCAGCAGTCGAGTGACAGGGACTAATGAAAAACTGTTTTTT

CDR3 length: 18
D gene: TRBD2
V gene: TRBV9
J gene: TRBJ2-1
clone size: NA
CDR3 protein: CASSDRLAEGASYNEQFF
CDR3 DNA: TGTGCCAGCAGCGACCGACTAGCGGAGGGAGCCTCCTACAATGAGCAGTTCTTC

CDR3 length: 13
D gene: NA
V gene: TRBV2
J gene: TRBJ1-1
clone size: many
CDR3 protein: CASSRTENTEAFF
CDR3 DNA: TGTGCCAGCAGCCGGACTGAGAACACTGAAGCTTTCTTT

CDR3 length: 13
D gene: TRBD1
V gene: TRBV10-2
J gene: TRBJ2-7
clone size: once
CDR3 protein: CASTPGQGYEQYF
CDR3 DNA: TGCGCCAGCACTCCGGGACAGGGCTACGAGCAGTACTTC

CDR3 length: 16
D gene: TRBD2
V gene: TRBV11-3
J gene: TRBJ2-1
clone size: NA
CDR3 protein: CASSQTGTSGYNEQFF
CDR3 DNA: TGTGCCAGCAGCCAAACCGGGACTAGCGGTTACAATGAGCAGTTCTTC

CDR3 length: 14
D gene: NA
V gene: TRBV15
J gene: TRBJ1-2
clone size: NA
CDR3 protein: CATSRDRTDYGYTF
CDR3 DNA: TGTGCCACCAGCAGAGACAGGACAGACTATGGCTACACCTTC

CDR3 length: 14
D gene: NA
V gene: TRBV6-6
J gene: TRBJ1-5
clone size: NA
CDR3 protein: CASRLARPNQPQHF
CDR3 DNA: TGTGCCAGCAGGTTGGCCAGGCCCAATCAGCCCCAGCATTTT

CDR3 length: 12
D gene: NA
V gene: TRBV18
J gene: TRBJ2-2
clone size: NA
CDR3 protein: CAGQPNTGELFF
CDR3 DNA: TGTGCGGGCCAGCCGAACACCGGGGAGCTGTTTTTT

CDR3 length: 14
D gene: NA
V gene: TRBV10-3
J gene: TRBJ1-2
clone size: few
CDR3 protein: CAISETGWGYGYTF
CDR3 DNA: TGTGCCATCAGTGAGACAGGGTGGGGCTATGGCTACACCTTC

CDR3 length: 14
D gene: TRBD1
V gene: TRBV28
J gene: TRBJ1-2
clone size: NA
CDR3 protein: CASSLGTGVYGYTF
CDR3 DNA: TGTGCCAGCAGTTTAGGGACAGGGGTCTATGGCTACACCTTC